Many counts were recorded for the clone carrying this T cell receptor beta chain. The target antigen is unknown. The germline V gene has CDR1 LGHDT and CDR2 YNNKEL (reference sequence). V lost 0 bases to trimming and J lost 3 bases, with 9 bases between them. The CDR3 runs to 15 residues. The data belong to a study of T cells in Graves' hyperthyroidism and ophthalmopathy. Study in general: Sampling of peripheral blood happened at initial diagnosis, prior to any treatment.

Across 18 months, stable Graves' hyperthyroidism was marked by no progression to ophthalmopathy. Overall study findings and caveats: Most thyroid clonotypes expanded above 0.001 were also detected in blood. The model made its ophthalmopathy prediction, and onset followed a median about 6 months later.

Using RNA transcripts as the source, TCR beta CDR3 regions were amplified. With the HTBI primer set, the TCR CDR3 went through a first round of RT-PCR. TCRdb redid the calling of the multiplex PCR reads with MiXCR, one entry per CDR3 protein. Here the sample spans fewer than 600,000 distinct CDR3 sequences, about 14% being singletons. The receptor was derived from a woman in her thirties or forties with Graves' hyperthyroidism. The V call is TRBV3-1, the J call TRBJ2-1; possibly TRBD1 or TRBD2 for D (5 bases each). The sample comprised blood. CDR3 protein: CASSQDGANYNEQFF. CDR3 DNA sequence: TGTGCCAGCAGCCAAGACGGGGCGAACTACAATGAGCAGTTCTTC.